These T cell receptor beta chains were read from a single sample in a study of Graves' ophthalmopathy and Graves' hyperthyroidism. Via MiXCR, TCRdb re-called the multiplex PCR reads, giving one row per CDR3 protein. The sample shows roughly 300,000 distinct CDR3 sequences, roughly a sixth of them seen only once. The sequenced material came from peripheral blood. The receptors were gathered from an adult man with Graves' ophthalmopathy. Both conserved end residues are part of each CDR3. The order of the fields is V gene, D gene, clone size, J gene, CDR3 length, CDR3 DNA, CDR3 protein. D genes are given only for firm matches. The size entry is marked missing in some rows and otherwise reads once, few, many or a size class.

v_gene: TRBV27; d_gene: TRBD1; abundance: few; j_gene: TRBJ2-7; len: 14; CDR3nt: TGTGCCAGCAGTTTAGTGGCAGGGGGCGACGAGCAGTACTTC; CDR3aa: CASSLVAGGDEQYF
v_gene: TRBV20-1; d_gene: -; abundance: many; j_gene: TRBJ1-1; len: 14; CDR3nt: TGCAGTGCTAGAGATGGGCCGCTGGGGGCCGAAGCTTTCTTT; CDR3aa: CSARDGPLGAEAFF
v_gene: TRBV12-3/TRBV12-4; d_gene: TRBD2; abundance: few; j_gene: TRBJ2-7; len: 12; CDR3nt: TGTGCCAGCATCTCGGGACTAGCAAAGCAGTCCTTC; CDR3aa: CASISGLAKQSF
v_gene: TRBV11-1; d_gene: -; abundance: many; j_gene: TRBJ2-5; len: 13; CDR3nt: TGTGCCAGCACCCGGGGCGCCCAAGAGACCCAGTACTTC; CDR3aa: CASTRGAQETQYF
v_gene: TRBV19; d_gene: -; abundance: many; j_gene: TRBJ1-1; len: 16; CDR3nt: TGTGCCAGTAGTATAGGTGGGAATTGGGTGAACACTGAAGCTTTCTTT; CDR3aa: CASSIGGNWVNTEAFF
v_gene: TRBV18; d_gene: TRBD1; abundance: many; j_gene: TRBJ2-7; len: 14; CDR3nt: TGTGCCAGCTCACCGGACCGACAGGGTAGCGAGCAGTACTTC; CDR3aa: CASSPDRQGSEQYF
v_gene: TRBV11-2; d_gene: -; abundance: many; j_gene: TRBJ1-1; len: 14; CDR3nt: TGTGCCAGCAGCTTAGGCTCAGGGATCCCTGAAGCTTTCTTT; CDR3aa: CASSLGSGIPEAFF
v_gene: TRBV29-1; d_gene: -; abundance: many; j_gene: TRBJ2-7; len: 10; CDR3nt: TGCAGGGCACAGGGCTACGAGCAGTACTTC; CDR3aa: CRAQGYEQYF
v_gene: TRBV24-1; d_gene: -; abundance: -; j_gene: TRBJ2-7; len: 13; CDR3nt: TGTGCCACCAGTGTCCAGGGGAGCGACGAGCAGTACTTC; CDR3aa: CATSVQGSDEQYF
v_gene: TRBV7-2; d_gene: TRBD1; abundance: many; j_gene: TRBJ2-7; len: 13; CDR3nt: TGTGCCAGCAGCATAACAGGGGACTACGAGCAGTACTTC; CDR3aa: CASSITGDYEQYF
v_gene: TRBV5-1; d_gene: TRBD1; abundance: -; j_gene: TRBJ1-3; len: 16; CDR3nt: TGCGCCAGCAGCTTGGGCTTCTGGACAGGTGGAAACACCATATATTTT; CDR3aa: CASSLGFWTGGNTIYF
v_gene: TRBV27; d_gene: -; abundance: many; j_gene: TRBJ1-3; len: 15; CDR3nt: TGTGCCAGCAGTCCCCTGAATCCCTCTGGAAACACCATATATTTT; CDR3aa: CASSPLNPSGNTIYF
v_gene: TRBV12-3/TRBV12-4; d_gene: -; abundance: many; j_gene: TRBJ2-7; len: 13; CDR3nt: TGTGCCAGCAGTTTACCGCATATCCACGAGCAGTACTTC; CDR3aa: CASSLPHIHEQYF
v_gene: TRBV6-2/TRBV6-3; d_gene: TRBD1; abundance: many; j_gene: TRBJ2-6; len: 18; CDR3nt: TGTGCCAGCACCCCAGGGGGACAGGGGACATCTGGGGCCAACGTCCTGACTTTC; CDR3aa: CASTPGGQGTSGANVLTF
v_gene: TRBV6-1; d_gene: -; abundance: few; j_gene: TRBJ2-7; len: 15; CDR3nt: TGTGCCAGCAGTGGTGGAGGACTGGTAACCTACGAGCAGTACTTC; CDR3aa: CASSGGGLVTYEQYF
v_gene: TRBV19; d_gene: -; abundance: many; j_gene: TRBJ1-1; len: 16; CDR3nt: TGTGCCAGTAGTATAAGAGGGTCGGTAATGAACACTGAAGCTTTCTTT; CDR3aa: CASSIRGSVMNTEAFF
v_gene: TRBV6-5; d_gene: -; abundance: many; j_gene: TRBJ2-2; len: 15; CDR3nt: TGTGCCAGCAGGGCCATCGCGCAGAACACCGGGGAGCTGTTTTTT; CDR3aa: CASRAIAQNTGELFF
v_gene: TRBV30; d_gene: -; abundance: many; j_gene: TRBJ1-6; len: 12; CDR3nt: TGTGCCTGGAGGGACTTTAATTCACCCCTCCACTTT; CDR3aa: CAWRDFNSPLHF
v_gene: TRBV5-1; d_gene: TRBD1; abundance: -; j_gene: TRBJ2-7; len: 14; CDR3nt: TGCGCCAGTCAACGTCCGGGACAGGGCTACGAGCAGTACTTC; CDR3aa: CASQRPGQGYEQYF
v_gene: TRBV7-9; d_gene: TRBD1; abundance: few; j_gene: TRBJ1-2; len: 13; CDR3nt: TGTGCCAGCAGCCCCACAGGGGTCCCAGGCTACACCTTC; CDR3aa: CASSPTGVPGYTF
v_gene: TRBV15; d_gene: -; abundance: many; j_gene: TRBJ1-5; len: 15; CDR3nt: TGTGCCACCAGCAGAGATCCTTCGGGGGATCAGCCCCAGCATTTT; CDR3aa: CATSRDPSGDQPQHF
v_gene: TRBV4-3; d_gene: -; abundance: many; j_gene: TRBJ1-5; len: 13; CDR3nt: TGCGCCAGCAGCCAAGCCCAGAATCAGCCCCAGCATTTT; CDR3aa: CASSQAQNQPQHF